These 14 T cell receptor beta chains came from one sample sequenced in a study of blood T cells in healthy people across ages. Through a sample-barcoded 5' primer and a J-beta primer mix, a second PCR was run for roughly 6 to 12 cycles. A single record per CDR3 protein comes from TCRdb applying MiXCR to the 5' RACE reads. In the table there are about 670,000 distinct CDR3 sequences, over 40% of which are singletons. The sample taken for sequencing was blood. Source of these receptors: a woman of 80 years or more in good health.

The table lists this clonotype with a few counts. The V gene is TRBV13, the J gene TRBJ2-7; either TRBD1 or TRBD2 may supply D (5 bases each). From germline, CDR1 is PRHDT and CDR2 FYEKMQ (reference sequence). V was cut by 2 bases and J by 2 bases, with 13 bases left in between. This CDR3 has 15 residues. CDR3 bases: TGTGCCAGCAGCTTATTAGCGACAGAGACCTACGAGCAGTACTTC. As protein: CASSLLATETYEQYF.

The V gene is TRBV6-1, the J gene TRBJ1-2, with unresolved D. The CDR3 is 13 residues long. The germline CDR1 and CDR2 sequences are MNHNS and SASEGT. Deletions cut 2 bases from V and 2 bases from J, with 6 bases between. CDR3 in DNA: TGTGCCAGCAGTGAAACACAGAACTATGGCTACACCTTC. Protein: CASSETQNYGYTF.

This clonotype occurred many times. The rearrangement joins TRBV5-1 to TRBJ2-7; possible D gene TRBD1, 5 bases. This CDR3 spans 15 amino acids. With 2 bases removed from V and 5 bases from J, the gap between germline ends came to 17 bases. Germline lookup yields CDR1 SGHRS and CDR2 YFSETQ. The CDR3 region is CASSFSNQGRDEQYF. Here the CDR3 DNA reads TGCGCCAGCAGCTTCTCTAACCAGGGTAGGGACGAGCAGTACTTC.

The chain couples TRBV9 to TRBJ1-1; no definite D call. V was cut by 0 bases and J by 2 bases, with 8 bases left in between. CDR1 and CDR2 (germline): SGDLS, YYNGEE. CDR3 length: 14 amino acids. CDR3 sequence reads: CASSVGGSNTEAFF. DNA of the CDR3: TGTGCCAGCAGCGTAGGAGGCAGTAACACTGAAGCTTTCTTT.

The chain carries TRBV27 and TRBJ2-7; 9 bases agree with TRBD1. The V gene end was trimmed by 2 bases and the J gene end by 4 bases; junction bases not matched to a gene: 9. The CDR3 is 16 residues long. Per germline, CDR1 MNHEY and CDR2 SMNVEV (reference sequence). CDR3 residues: CASSLGMGQGRYEQYF. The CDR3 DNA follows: TGTGCCAGCAGTTTAGGCATGGGACAGGGTCGGTACGAGCAGTACTTC.

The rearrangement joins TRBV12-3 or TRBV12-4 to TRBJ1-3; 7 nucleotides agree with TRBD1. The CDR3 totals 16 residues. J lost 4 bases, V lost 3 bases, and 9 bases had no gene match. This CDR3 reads CASSLGQTFVGNTIYF. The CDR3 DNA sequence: TGTGCCAGCAGTTTGGGACAGACTTTCGTCGGAAACACCATATATTTT.

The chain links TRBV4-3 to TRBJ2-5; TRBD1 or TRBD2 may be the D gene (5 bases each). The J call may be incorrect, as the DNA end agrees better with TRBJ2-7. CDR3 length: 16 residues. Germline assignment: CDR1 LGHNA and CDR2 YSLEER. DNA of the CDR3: TGCGCCAGCAGCCAAAATACCGGGACGGCCGGGGACGAGCAGTACTTC. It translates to CASSQNTGTAGDEQYF.

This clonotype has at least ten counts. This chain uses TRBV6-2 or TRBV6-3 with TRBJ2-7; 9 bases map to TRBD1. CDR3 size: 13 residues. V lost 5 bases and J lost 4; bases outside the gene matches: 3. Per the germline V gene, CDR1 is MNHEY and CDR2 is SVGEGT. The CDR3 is CASSPDRGYEQYF. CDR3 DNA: TGTGCCAGCAGTCCGGACAGGGGTTACGAGCAGTACTTC.

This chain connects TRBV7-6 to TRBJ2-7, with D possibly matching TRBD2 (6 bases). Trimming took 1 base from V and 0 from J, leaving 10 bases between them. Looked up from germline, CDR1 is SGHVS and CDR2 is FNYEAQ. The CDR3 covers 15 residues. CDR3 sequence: CASSLEGEASYEQYF. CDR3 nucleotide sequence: TGTGCCAGCAGCTTAGAAGGGGAGGCCTCCTACGAGCAGTACTTC.

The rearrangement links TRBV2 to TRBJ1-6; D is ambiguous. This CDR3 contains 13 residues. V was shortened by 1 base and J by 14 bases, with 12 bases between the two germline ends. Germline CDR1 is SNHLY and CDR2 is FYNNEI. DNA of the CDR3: TGTGCCAGCAGTGAAGTCGGGTCACGAGCCCTCCACTTT. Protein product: CASSEVGSRALHF.

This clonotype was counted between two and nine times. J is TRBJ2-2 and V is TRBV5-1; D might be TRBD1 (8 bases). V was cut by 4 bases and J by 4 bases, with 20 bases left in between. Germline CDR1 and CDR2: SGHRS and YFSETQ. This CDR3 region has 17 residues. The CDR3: CASSPFGRTGSTGELFF. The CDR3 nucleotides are TGCGCCAGCAGCCCCTTCGGGAGGACAGGGTCCACCGGGGAGCTGTTTTTT.

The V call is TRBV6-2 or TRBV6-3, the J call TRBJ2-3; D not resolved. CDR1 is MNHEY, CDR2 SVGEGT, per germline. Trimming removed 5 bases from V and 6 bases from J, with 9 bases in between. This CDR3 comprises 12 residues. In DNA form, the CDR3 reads TGTGCCAGCAGTCAGGAATGGGATACGCAGTATTTT. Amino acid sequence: CASSQEWDTQYF.

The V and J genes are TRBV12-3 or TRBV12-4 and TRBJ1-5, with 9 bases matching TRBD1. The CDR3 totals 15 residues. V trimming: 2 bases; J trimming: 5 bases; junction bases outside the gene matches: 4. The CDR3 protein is CASSLIGQGHQPQHF. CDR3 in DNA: TGTGCCAGCAGTTTAATCGGACAGGGGCATCAGCCCCAGCATTTT.

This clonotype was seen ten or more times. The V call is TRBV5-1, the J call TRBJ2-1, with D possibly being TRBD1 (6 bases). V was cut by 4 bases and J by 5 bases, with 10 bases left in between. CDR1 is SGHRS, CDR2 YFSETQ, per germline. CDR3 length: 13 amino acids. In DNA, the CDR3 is TGCGCCAGCAGCGTGGGGGCTAACAATGAGCAGTTCTTC. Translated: CASSVGANNEQFF. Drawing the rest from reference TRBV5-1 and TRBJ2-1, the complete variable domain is KAGVTQTPRYLIKTRGQQVTLSCSPISGHRSVSWYQQTPGQGLQFLFEYFSETQRNKGNFPGRFSGRQFSNSRSEMNVSTLELGDSALYLCASSVGANNEQFFGPGTRLTVL.